This TCR beta chain was captured by sequencing in a study of prognosis after radiotherapy for stage I lung cancer. Across the study: As radiotherapy, SBRT was administered in 3 to 5 fractions with a biologically effective dose of at least 100 Gy.

This clonotype was seen ten or more times. What it recognizes is unknown. Study-wide results and limits: Unique TCR clone counts fell after stereotactic body radiation therapy, median 10,088 versus 6,861.

Multiplex PCR, run in two rounds, amplified TCR beta CDR3 from genomic DNA. Used in first-round PCR were primers specific to each TRBV and TRBJ gene. Each CDR3 protein is one row after TCRdb ran MiXCR on the multiplex PCR reads. The data hold about 59,000 distinct CDR3 sequences, with around 27% observed a single time. This TCR came from a donor over 45 with non-small cell lung cancer. The sample here was PBMCs, taken before or after stereotactic body radiation therapy (not recorded which).

The CDR3, as DNA: TGTGCCAGCAGTCAGGGGGCCAGTAAGCAAGAGACCCAGTACTTC. Translation: CASSQGASKQETQYF. The chain uses TRBV2 and TRBJ2-5, with TRBD1 matching over 8 bases. Germline trimming cut 5 bases from V and 2 bases from J; bases unmatched to any gene: 7. Germline lookup yields CDR1 SNHLY and CDR2 FYNNEI. The CDR3 runs 15 residues.